Below are 18 T cell receptor beta chains sequenced from a single sample in a study of blood T cell repertoires in COVID-19. Produced via immunoSEQ multiplex PCR; TCRdb's table is partial and in-frame only. The data contain 160,000 or so clones, roughly 83% of them seen just once; the ten biggest clones take up about 1.5%. Sequences were obtained from peripheral blood. Receptor source: a human donor in a cohort sampled during active COVID-19.

The chain has TRBV24-1 and TRBJ2-4; D might be TRBD1 (6 bases). CDR3 length: 16 amino acids. V lost 4 bases and J 6 bases, leaving 18 bases between the germline ends. Germline values: CDR1 KGHDR, CDR2 SFDVKD. The CDR3 region is CATSDPRDNGPNIQYF. The CDR3 DNA is TGTGCCACCAGTGACCCCCGGGACAACGGGCCAAACATTCAGTACTTC.

The J gene is TRBJ1-1, the V gene TRBV5-6, with D tentatively TRBD1 (5 bases). Trimming cost V 4 bases and J 0 bases, with 16 bases left between them. Germline V gives CDR1 SGHDT, CDR2 YYEEEE. The CDR3 length is 16 residues. CDR3 sequence reads: CASSRYPDRLNTEAFF. The CDR3 DNA follows: TGTGCCAGCAGCCGCTATCCCGACAGATTGAACACTGAAGCTTTCTTT.

V and J are TRBV27 and TRBJ1-3; 9 positions match TRBD1. The length of the CDR3 is 14 residues. CDR1 is MNHEY and CDR2 is SMNVEV in the germline V gene (reference sequence). Losses at the gene ends were 7 bases for V and 4 bases for J; bases not matched to a gene: 5. CDR3 loop: CASKRQGGGNTIYF. DNA for the CDR3: TGTGCCAGCAAACGACAGGGGGGAGGAAACACCATATATTTT.

V usage is TRBV2 and J usage is TRBJ1-6; D is perhaps TRBD1 (6 bases). The length of the CDR3 is 12 residues. V was clipped by 4 bases and J by 8 bases, with 6 bases between them. Per the germline V gene, CDR1 is SNHLY and CDR2 is FYNNEI. The CDR3 bases are TGTGCCAGCAGTGGGACAGATTCACCCCTCCACTTT. Amino acid sequence: CASSGTDSPLHF.

This chain links TRBV5-1 with TRBJ2-7; 9 positions match TRBD1. Germline CDR1 SGHRS, CDR2 YFSETQ. Trimming at V came to 4 bases and at J to 5 bases, leaving 7 bases not matched to a gene. The CDR3 is made up of 14 amino acids. This CDR3 reads CASSLGQGINEQYF. The CDR3 region has the DNA TGCGCCAGCAGCCTTGGACAGGGGATCAACGAGCAGTACTTC.

The rearrangement joins TRBV7-9 to TRBJ2-3, with TRBD1 as a possible D gene (5 bases). This CDR3 region has 13 residues. V lost 5 bases to trimming and J lost 6 bases, with 12 bases between them. The V gene's germline CDR1 is SEHNR and CDR2 FQNEAQ (reference sequence). The CDR3 loop reads CASSGDRRDTQYF. The CDR3 nucleotides are TGTGCCAGCAGCGGAGACAGACGGGATACGCAGTATTTT.

Note on this clone: Other nucleotide sequences from this sample produce the same CDR3. The chain links TRBV9 to TRBJ2-7, with a possible D match to TRBD1 (5 bases). This CDR3 spans 13 amino acids. The germline gives CDR1 SGDLS, CDR2 YYNGEE. Between the trimmed V and J ends, which lost 0 bases and 6 bases, there was a span of 10 bases. For the CDR3, the DNA is TGTGCCAGCAGCGTAGGCCAGGGCGGCGAGCAGTACTTC. It yields the protein CASSVGQGGEQYF.

The V call is TRBV9, the J call TRBJ1-2; D gene unclear. CDR1 and CDR2 from the germline V gene are SGDLS and YYNGEE. The germline V and J ends were trimmed by 3 bases and 0 bases, with 12 bases remaining between them. There are 15 residues in the CDR3. In nucleotides, the CDR3 is TGTGCCAGCAGCGGGATAGGAGGGACTAACTATGGCTACACCTTC. Amino acids: CASSGIGGTNYGYTF.

The count of this clone is one. The gene calls are TRBV24-1 and TRBJ2-2; 8 bases match TRBD2. Germline-derived CDR1 and CDR2 are KGHDR and SFDVKD. V lost 8 bases to trimming and J lost 3 bases; unmatched junction nucleotides: 16. The CDR3 is 18 amino acids. The CDR3: CATTGRGLTSLDTGELFF. The CDR3 DNA follows: TGTGCCACCACCGGGAGGGGATTAACTAGCCTGGACACCGGGGAGCTGTTTTTT.

The rearrangement links TRBV27 to TRBJ1-2; D possibly corresponds to TRBD1 (5 bases). Trimming took off 0 bases at V and 4 bases at J, with 9 bases between the two ends. The germline V gene encodes CDR1 MNHEY and CDR2 SMNVEV (reference sequence). The CDR3 is made up of 14 amino acids. CDR3 sequence: CASSLSGPTYGYTF. Written as DNA, the CDR3 is TGTGCCAGCAGTTTATCGGGGCCAACCTATGGCTACACCTTC.

V and J are TRBV27 and TRBJ2-1; 13 bases are a match to TRBD2. The V gene's germline CDR1 is MNHEY and CDR2 SMNVEV (reference sequence). CDR3 length equals 15 residues. Losses at the gene ends were 5 bases for V and 8 bases for J; bases not matched to a gene: 6. Written as DNA, the CDR3 is TGTGCCAGCAGTCCCGGACTAGCGGGGGCGGATGAGCAGTTCTTC. This translates into CASSPGLAGADEQFF.

The chain has TRBV5-1 and TRBJ2-5; TRBD1 matches 7 bases. Unmatched junction bases numbered 3, after V lost 4 bases and J lost 0 bases. This CDR3 region has 14 residues. Germline V gene sequence: CDR1 SGHRS, CDR2 YFSETQ. For the CDR3, the DNA is TGCGCCAGCAGCCCGGGACAGTACCAAGAGACCCAGTACTTC. It translates to CASSPGQYQETQYF. The full variable domain, completed using reference TRBV5-1 and TRBJ2-5, is KAGVTQTPRYLIKTRGQQVTLSCSPISGHRSVSWYQQTPGQGLQFLFEYFSETQRNKGNFPGRFSGRQFSNSRSEMNVSTLELGDSALYLCASSPGQYQETQYFGPGTRLLVL.

The chain joins TRBV5-1 to TRBJ2-7; D perhaps matches TRBD1 (6 bases). Germline V gene sequence: CDR1 SGHRS, CDR2 YFSETQ. The ends were cut back, 4 bases at V and 2 bases at J, with 13 bases in the middle. The CDR3 runs to 14 residues. This CDR3 reads CASSRGTLPYEQYF. CDR3 bases: TGCGCCAGCAGCAGGGGGACACTTCCCTACGAGCAGTACTTC.

V usage is TRBV28 and J usage is TRBJ1-2; 11 bases match TRBD1. The germline V gene has CDR1 MDHEN and CDR2 SYDVKM. V was clipped by 6 bases and J by 3 bases; unmatched bases: 6. The CDR3 extends over 15 amino acids. DNA of the CDR3: TGTGCCAGCAGAACGGGACAGGGGGACCACTATGGCTACACCTTC. It is translated as CASRTGQGDHYGYTF.

The chain is built from TRBV7-3 and TRBJ2-5; 10 nucleotides align to TRBD1. Germline assignment: CDR1 SGHTA and CDR2 FQGTGA. J lost 3 bases, V lost 0 bases, and 4 bases had no gene match. The CDR3 sequence is 16 residues long. Here the CDR3 reads CASSLTRGTGEETQYF. CDR3 DNA: TGTGCCAGCAGCTTAACCCGCGGGACAGGGGAAGAGACCCAGTACTTC.

The chain is built from TRBV5-6 and TRBJ2-3; D perhaps matches TRBD2 (6 bases). Germline values: CDR1 SGHDT, CDR2 YYEEEE. The CDR3 is made up of 16 amino acids. V was pared by 4 bases and J by 4 bases, with 19 bases between. Here the CDR3 DNA reads TGTGCCAGCAGCCCGGGCGGGACCCTGATGTCAGATACGCAGTATTTT. Its protein is CASSPGGTLMSDTQYF.

The sample holds one count of this clone. The chain has TRBV7-2 and TRBJ2-7; 8 bases line up with TRBD2. The J segment lost 5 bases and the V segment lost 0 bases, leaving 6 bases of the junction unmatched. CDR1 is SGHTA and CDR2 is FQGNSA in the germline V gene. CDR3 length: 15 residues. CDR3 in amino acids: CASSLAGGRSNEQYF. The DNA of the CDR3 is TGTGCCAGCAGCTTAGCTGGCGGGAGGTCGAACGAGCAGTACTTC.

In DNA form, the CDR3 reads TGTGCCAGCAGCGTAGCCCTCTTTAGCGGGGGGCAAGAGACCCAGTACTTC. Translated: CASSVALFSGGQETQYF. The V gene is TRBV9, the J gene TRBJ2-5; the match to TRBD2 covers 10 bases. The V and J ends lost 0 bases and 2 bases, in that order; junction bases with no gene match: 7. The CDR3 sequence is 17 residues long. CDR1 is SGDLS and CDR2 is YYNGEE in the germline V gene.